These T cell receptor beta chains were read from a single sample in a study of blood T cell repertoires in COVID-19. The data were produced by immunoSEQ multiplex PCR, yet TCRdb's version contains in-frame clones alone and is incomplete. This table holds 50,000 to 60,000 clones, nearly 90% found once. Sequencing input: peripheral blood. Receptor source: a man in his sixties with acute or convalescent COVID-19. Each CDR3 is given with its conserved first and last residue. The D gene is left open where the match is weak. Clone size is shown for a subset of rows, as once, few, many or a class of expanded clone.

V	D	J	size	DNA	CDR3
TRBV21-1	.	TRBJ1-1	.	TGTGCCAGGGGGATGGGGGCCCCGAACACTGAAGCTTTCTTT	CARGMGAPNTEAFF
TRBV10-3	TRBD1	TRBJ1-1	.	TGTGCCATCAGTGTAAGACAGGGGGACGATGAAGCTTTCTTT	CAISVRQGDDEAFF
TRBV11-2	TRBD2	TRBJ2-3	once	TGTGCCAGCAGCTTACCGATAAGGACTAGCGGGGGGGCCTCGGATACGCAGTATTTT	CASSLPIRTSGGASDTQYF
TRBV5-8	.	TRBJ2-1	.	TGTGCCAGCAGCTGGGACATTAGCTCCTACAATGAGCAGTTCTTC	CASSWDISSYNEQFF
TRBV18	.	TRBJ1-1	once	TGTGCCAGCTCACCACTCCAGGGGAGACCTCCTGAAGCTTTCTTT	CASSPLQGRPPEAFF
TRBV5-4	TRBD1	TRBJ2-1	.	TGTGCCAGCAGCTTGGGACAGGGGTCCTACAATGAGCAGTTCTTC	CASSLGQGSYNEQFF
TRBV3-1/TRBV3-2	.	TRBJ2-6	.	TGTGCCAGCAGCGAACAGGGACCCGGGGCCAACGTCCTGACTTTC	CASSEQGPGANVLTF
TRBV30	.	TRBJ2-3	.	TGTGCCTGGAGCACCCTTCTTACGTCGGTTACGCAGTATTTT	CAWSTLLTSVTQYF
TRBV18	.	TRBJ1-5	.	TGTGCCAGCTCACCAAGGTGGGGGCCGGATCAGCCCCAGCATTTT	CASSPRWGPDQPQHF
TRBV3-1/TRBV3-2	.	TRBJ1-1	.	TGTGCCAGCAGCCATACGACGGGGAGGACTGAAGCTTTCTTT	CASSHTTGRTEAFF
TRBV6-5	TRBD1	TRBJ2-7	.	TGTGCCAGCAGCGTTGACAGGGGCCCCTACGAGCAGTACTTC	CASSVDRGPYEQYF
TRBV28	.	TRBJ1-4	.	TGTGCCAGCAGTCCGGCAACTAATGAAAAACTGTTTTTT	CASSPATNEKLFF
TRBV12-5	TRBD1	TRBJ2-3	.	TGTGCTAGTGGTTTTGGACAGGTTGGTGCAGATACGCAGTATTTT	CASGFGQVGADTQYF
TRBV24-1	.	TRBJ2-7	.	TGTGCCACCAGTGGACATGGGACACCGTACGAGCAGTACTTC	CATSGHGTPYEQYF
TRBV11-2	TRBD1	TRBJ1-1	.	TGTGCCAGCAGCTGGGCCGGGACAGGTATTAACACTGAAGCTTTCTTT	CASSWAGTGINTEAFF
TRBV24-1	.	TRBJ1-2	.	TGTGCCACCAGTGTCCGAGGTACAGGCCCGCCGAGTAACTATGGCTACACCTTC	CATSVRGTGPPSNYGYTF
TRBV7-8	TRBD2	TRBJ2-5	.	TGTGCCAGCAGCGTAAGACTAGCGGGAGGTTTTAAGGAGACCCAGTACTTC	CASSVRLAGGFKETQYF
TRBV2	TRBD1	TRBJ1-4	.	TGTGCCAGCACGGCTCGGACAGGGACGGGTGAAAAACTGTTTTTT	CASTARTGTGEKLFF
TRBV7-2	.	TRBJ2-7	.	TGTGCCAGCAGCTTTTCCGTCTACTACGAGCAGTACTTC	CASSFSVYYEQYF
TRBV6-8	TRBD1	TRBJ2-7	.	TGTGCCAGCCCTGACCTCAGACAGGGAGTGCACGAGCAGTACTTC	CASPDLRQGVHEQYF
TRBV7-9	.	TRBJ1-1	.	TGTGCCAGCAGCTTACAGGGAGGCACTGAAGCTTTCTTT	CASSLQGGTEAFF
TRBV7-9	.	TRBJ1-5	.	TGTGCCAGCAGCCAAGGACAGACGAATCAGCCCCAGCATTTT	CASSQGQTNQPQHF